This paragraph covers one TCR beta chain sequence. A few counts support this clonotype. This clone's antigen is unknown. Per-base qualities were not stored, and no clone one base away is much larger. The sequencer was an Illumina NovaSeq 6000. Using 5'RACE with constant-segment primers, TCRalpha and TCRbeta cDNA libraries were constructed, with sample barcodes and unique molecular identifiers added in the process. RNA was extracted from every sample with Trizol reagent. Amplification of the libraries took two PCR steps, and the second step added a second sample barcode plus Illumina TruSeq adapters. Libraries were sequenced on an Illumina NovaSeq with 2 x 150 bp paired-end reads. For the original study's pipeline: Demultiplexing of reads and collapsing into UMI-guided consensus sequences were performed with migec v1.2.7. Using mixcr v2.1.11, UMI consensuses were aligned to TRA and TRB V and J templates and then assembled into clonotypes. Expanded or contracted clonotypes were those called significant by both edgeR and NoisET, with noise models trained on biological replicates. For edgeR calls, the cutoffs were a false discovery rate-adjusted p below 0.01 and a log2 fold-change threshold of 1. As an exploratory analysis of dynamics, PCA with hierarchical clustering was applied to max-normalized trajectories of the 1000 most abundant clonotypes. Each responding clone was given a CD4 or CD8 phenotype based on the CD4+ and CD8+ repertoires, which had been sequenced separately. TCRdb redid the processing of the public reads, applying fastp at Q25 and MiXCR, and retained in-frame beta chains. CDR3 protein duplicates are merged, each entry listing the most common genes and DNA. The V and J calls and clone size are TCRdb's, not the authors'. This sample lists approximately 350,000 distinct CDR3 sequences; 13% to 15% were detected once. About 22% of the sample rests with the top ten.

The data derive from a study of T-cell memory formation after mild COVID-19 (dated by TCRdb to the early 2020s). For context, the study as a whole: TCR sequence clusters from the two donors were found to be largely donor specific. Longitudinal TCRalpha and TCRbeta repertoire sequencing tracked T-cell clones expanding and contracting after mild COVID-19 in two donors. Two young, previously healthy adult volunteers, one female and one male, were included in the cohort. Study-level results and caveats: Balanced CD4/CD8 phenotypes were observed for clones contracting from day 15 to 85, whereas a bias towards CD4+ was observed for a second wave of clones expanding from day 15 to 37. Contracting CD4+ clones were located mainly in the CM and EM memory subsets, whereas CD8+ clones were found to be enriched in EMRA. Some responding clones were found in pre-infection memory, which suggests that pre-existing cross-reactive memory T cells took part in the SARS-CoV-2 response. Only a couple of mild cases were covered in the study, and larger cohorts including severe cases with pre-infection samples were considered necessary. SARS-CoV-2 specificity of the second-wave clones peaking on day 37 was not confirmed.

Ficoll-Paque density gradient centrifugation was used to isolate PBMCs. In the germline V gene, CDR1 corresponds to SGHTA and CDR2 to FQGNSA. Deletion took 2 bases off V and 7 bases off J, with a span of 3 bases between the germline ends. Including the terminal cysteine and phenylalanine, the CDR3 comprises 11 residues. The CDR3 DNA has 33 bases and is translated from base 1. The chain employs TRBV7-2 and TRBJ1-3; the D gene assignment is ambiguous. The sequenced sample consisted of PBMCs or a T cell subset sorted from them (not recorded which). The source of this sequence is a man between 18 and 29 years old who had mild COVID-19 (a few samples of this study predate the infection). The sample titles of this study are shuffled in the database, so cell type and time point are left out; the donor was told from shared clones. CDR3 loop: CASSLQNTIYF. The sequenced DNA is TGTGCCAGCAGCTTACAGAACACCATATATTTT.